A selection of T cell receptor beta chains follows, all from one sample in a study of T cell responses to AZD1222 COVID-19 vaccine. Assay: immunoSEQ multiplex PCR; the TCRdb copy retains only in-frame clones and omits some. The sample holds roughly 190,000 clones; about 92% are singletons and the top ten take over 1%. This sample comprised peripheral blood, obtained on day 0 of AZD1222 vaccination. The receptors shown here come from an adult in good health. CDR3s include the opening cysteine and the closing phenylalanine or tryptophan. Each record gives: D gene, J gene, clone size, V gene, CDR3 protein, CDR3 DNA. D genes are given only for firm matches. Clone size is shown for a subset of rows, as once, few, many or a class of expanded clone.

>NA|TRBJ2-6|NA|TRBV30
CAWSDSGANVLTF
TGTGCCTGGTCAGACTCTGGGGCCAACGTCCTGACTTTC
>NA|TRBJ1-1|NA|TRBV19
CASSIERASIAFF
TGTGCCAGTAGTATAGAGCGGGCGTCTATCGCTTTCTTT
>NA|TRBJ1-1|NA|TRBV6-2/TRBV6-3
CASSYAVMNTEAFF
TGTGCCAGCAGTTACGCAGTGATGAACACTGAAGCTTTCTTT
>NA|TRBJ1-3|NA|TRBV27
CASSQTPETPSGNTIYF
TGTGCCAGCAGCCAAACACCGGAAACCCCCTCTGGAAACACCATATATTTT
>TRBD1|TRBJ1-4|NA|TRBV6-5
CASRPGQAGEKLFF
TGTGCCAGCAGACCGGGACAGGCCGGAGAAAAACTGTTTTTT
>NA|TRBJ1-6|NA|TRBV10-3
CAISDLKGTYNSPLHF
TGTGCCATCAGTGATCTGAAAGGGACCTATAATTCACCCCTCCACTTT
>NA|TRBJ1-5|once|TRBV7-2
CASTPSGNPNQPQHF
TGTGCCAGCACCCCATCCGGGAACCCAAATCAGCCCCAGCATTTT
>NA|TRBJ1-1|few|TRBV19
CATSGLMNTEAFF
TGTGCCACCAGTGGTCTCATGAACACTGAAGCTTTCTTT
>NA|TRBJ2-3|few|TRBV9
CASSVGGASPDTQYF
TGTGCCAGCAGCGTAGGGGGCGCGTCCCCAGATACGCAGTATTTT
>NA|TRBJ1-4|once|TRBV6-5
CASSYATGREKLFF
TGTGCCAGCAGTTACGCCACAGGGCGTGAAAAACTGTTTTTT
>NA|TRBJ2-1|few|TRBV12-3/TRBV12-4
CASRGDGGRQFF
TGTGCCAGCAGGGGTGATGGGGGAAGGCAGTTCTTC
>NA|TRBJ1-1|NA|TRBV3-1/TRBV3-2
CASSPGDTEAFF
TGTGCCAGCAGTCCGGGGGATACTGAAGCTTTCTTT
>TRBD1|TRBJ2-7|NA|TRBV18
CASSPGDRTRNEQYF
TGTGCCAGCTCACCGGGGGACAGAACCCGCAACGAGCAGTACTTC
>NA|TRBJ2-2|NA|TRBV7-9
CASSLGLNTGELFF
TGTGCCAGCAGCTTAGGCTTGAACACCGGGGAGCTGTTTTTT
>NA|TRBJ1-1|NA|TRBV5-1
CASSTLGGENTEAFF
TGCGCCAGCAGCACCCTGGGAGGGGAGAACACTGAAGCTTTCTTT
>TRBD1|TRBJ1-2|once|TRBV6-1
CASRPGQGAAYGYTF
TGTGCCAGCAGGCCTGGACAGGGGGCTGCCTATGGCTACACCTTC
>TRBD1|TRBJ2-1|once|TRBV2
CASNTGTGGFYNEQFF
TGTGCCAGCAACACAGGGACAGGGGGTTTTTACAATGAGCAGTTCTTC
>NA|TRBJ1-1|NA|TRBV7-9
CALQNTEAFF
TGTGCCCTGCAGAACACTGAAGCTTTCTTT
>NA|TRBJ1-6|once|TRBV3-1/TRBV3-2
CASSQEYRSSYNSPLHF
TGTGCCAGCAGCCAAGAATACAGGAGCTCCTATAATTCACCCCTCCACTTT
>NA|TRBJ2-1|NA|TRBV28
CASTQKVNEQFF
TGTGCCAGCACCCAGAAGGTCAATGAGCAGTTCTTC
>NA|TRBJ2-1|NA|TRBV10-3
CAISEFAQGNGNEQFF
TGTGCCATCAGTGAGTTCGCTCAGGGGAATGGCAATGAGCAGTTCTTC
>TRBD1|TRBJ1-5|once|TRBV28
CASSQGVNQPQHF
TGTGCCAGCAGTCAGGGGGTCAATCAGCCCCAGCATTTT
>NA|TRBJ1-2|NA|TRBV7-3
CASSPGSGYAGYTF
TGTGCCAGCAGCCCAGGGTCAGGGTATGCGGGCTACACCTTC
>NA|TRBJ2-7|NA|TRBV27
CASSRGALYEQYF
TGTGCCAGCAGTCGGGGGGCCCTCTACGAGCAGTACTTC
>NA|TRBJ2-1|NA|TRBV9
CASSPQNYNEQFF
TGTGCCAGCAGCCCCCAAAATTACAATGAGCAGTTCTTC
>TRBD1|TRBJ1-6|NA|TRBV30
CAWGGQGFGSPLHF
TGTGCCTGGGGGGGACAGGGTTTTGGTTCACCCCTCCACTTT
>NA|TRBJ1-1|NA|TRBV6-6
CATQRPGDTEAFF
TGTGCCACCCAGCGTCCGGGGGACACTGAAGCTTTCTTT
>NA|TRBJ1-2|few|TRBV4-2
CASSQDVGGPGGYTF
TGTGCCAGCAGCCAAGATGTAGGCGGGCCCGGCGGCTACACCTTC
>NA|TRBJ1-1|NA|TRBV28
CASSLTASPEAFF
TGTGCCAGCAGTTTAACGGCGAGCCCTGAAGCTTTCTTT
>TRBD1|TRBJ1-1|many|TRBV19
CASSPGQGSTEAFF
TGTGCCAGTAGTCCGGGACAGGGATCAACTGAAGCTTTCTTT
>TRBD1|TRBJ1-5|NA|TRBV5-6
CASSLLGQLNQPQHF
TGTGCCAGCAGCTTGTTGGGACAGTTAAATCAGCCCCAGCATTTT
>NA|TRBJ2-7|NA|TRBV11-3
CASSLVQYF
TGTGCCAGCAGCTTAGTGCAGTACTTC
>NA|TRBJ2-2|NA|TRBV18
CASSPPGQSINTGELFF
TGTGCCAGCTCACCACCCGGCCAGTCAATCAACACCGGGGAGCTGTTTTTT
>NA|TRBJ1-6|NA|TRBV2
CASSDSRGNSPLHF
TGTGCCAGCAGTGATAGCAGGGGAAATTCACCCCTCCACTTT
>NA|TRBJ1-1|NA|TRBV2
CASNGGVRTEAFF
TGTGCCAGCAACGGAGGGGTGAGGACTGAAGCTTTCTTT
>NA|TRBJ1-6|NA|TRBV19
CASSPYGQGLEEALHF
TGTGCCAGTTCCCCCTACGGACAAGGCCTTGAGGAGGCCCTCCACTTT
>TRBD1|TRBJ1-5|NA|TRBV19
CASRPSGGRSQPQHF
TGTGCCAGTAGGCCCTCAGGGGGCCGGAGTCAGCCCCAGCATTTT
>NA|TRBJ2-2|NA|TRBV2
CASRATLNTGELFF
TGTGCCAGCAGAGCTACCCTCAACACCGGGGAGCTGTTTTTT
>NA|TRBJ1-6|NA|TRBV4-2
CASSQSSDSPLHF
TGTGCCAGCAGCCAGAGTTCCGATTCACCCCTCCACTTT
>NA|TRBJ1-6|NA|TRBV5-4
CASSTQGMGSYNSPLHF
TGTGCCAGCAGCACCCAGGGGATGGGCTCCTATAATTCACCCCTCCACTTT
>NA|TRBJ1-1|NA|TRBV3-1/TRBV3-2
CASSLGGGGTEAFF
TGTGCCAGCAGCCTAGGTGGAGGGGGCACTGAAGCTTTCTTT
>NA|TRBJ2-7|NA|TRBV7-9
CASSASLGYEQYF
TGTGCCAGCAGCGCCAGTTTGGGCTACGAGCAGTACTTC
>NA|TRBJ1-2|once|TRBV12-3/TRBV12-4
CASSYIVGGYTF
TGTGCCAGCAGCTATATAGTGGGGGGCTACACCTTC
>NA|TRBJ1-4|NA|TRBV7-9
CASSLTEGETNEKLFF
TGTGCCAGCAGCTTGACTGAGGGGGAAACTAATGAAAAACTGTTTTTT
>NA|TRBJ1-1|NA|TRBV9
CASSVVGGRGTEAFF
TGTGCCAGCAGCGTAGTTGGGGGGCGAGGCACTGAAGCTTTCTTT
>TRBD1|TRBJ1-5|NA|TRBV7-2
CASSSPDRGLENQPQHF
TGTGCCAGCAGCTCCCCCGACAGGGGGTTGGAGAATCAGCCCCAGCATTTT
>NA|TRBJ2-7|NA|TRBV7-8
CASSLDFDRRYEQYF
TGTGCCAGCAGCTTAGATTTCGACAGGAGATACGAGCAGTACTTC
>TRBD1|TRBJ2-1|NA|TRBV28
CASSLWAGGDREQFF
TGTGCCAGCAGTTTATGGGCAGGGGGTGATCGGGAGCAGTTCTTC
>NA|TRBJ1-4|NA|TRBV28
CASSSLQTRVGEKLFF
TGTGCCAGCAGTTCACTACAGACCCGGGTTGGCGAAAAACTGTTTTTT
>NA|TRBJ1-2|NA|TRBV29-1
CSAAEGVYGYTF
TGCAGCGCCGCAGAAGGGGTCTATGGCTACACCTTC
>TRBD1|TRBJ2-2|NA|TRBV29-1
CSVEGQENTGELFF
TGCAGCGTCGAGGGACAGGAGAACACCGGGGAGCTGTTTTTT
>NA|TRBJ1-1|NA|TRBV7-2
CASSVPPGQMNTEAFF
TGTGCCAGCAGCGTCCCCCCGGGACAAATGAACACTGAAGCTTTCTTT
>TRBD1|TRBJ1-6|once|TRBV3-1/TRBV3-2
CASSSGQAYNSPLHF
TGTGCCAGCTCGTCGGGACAGGCGTATAATTCACCCCTCCACTTT
>NA|TRBJ2-6|NA|TRBV3-1/TRBV3-2
CASSRHPSGANVLTF
TGTGCCAGCAGCCGTCACCCCTCTGGGGCCAACGTCCTGACTTTC
>NA|TRBJ1-5|once|TRBV2
CASSNQGKGQPQHF
TGTGCCAGCAGTAACCAGGGAAAGGGGCAGCCCCAGCATTTT
>TRBD1|TRBJ1-1|NA|TRBV6-2/TRBV6-3
CASSAPDRLLDTEAFF
TGTGCCAGCAGTGCCCCGGACAGGCTGCTGGACACTGAAGCTTTCTTT
>NA|TRBJ2-5|NA|TRBV6-2/TRBV6-3
CASSWYRAPQETQYF
TGTGCCAGCAGTTGGTACCGGGCCCCACAAGAGACCCAGTACTTC
>NA|TRBJ1-2|NA|TRBV4-3
CASSQDRAGRRGYTF
TGCGCCAGCAGCCAAGATAGGGCAGGGCGGCGGGGCTACACCTTC